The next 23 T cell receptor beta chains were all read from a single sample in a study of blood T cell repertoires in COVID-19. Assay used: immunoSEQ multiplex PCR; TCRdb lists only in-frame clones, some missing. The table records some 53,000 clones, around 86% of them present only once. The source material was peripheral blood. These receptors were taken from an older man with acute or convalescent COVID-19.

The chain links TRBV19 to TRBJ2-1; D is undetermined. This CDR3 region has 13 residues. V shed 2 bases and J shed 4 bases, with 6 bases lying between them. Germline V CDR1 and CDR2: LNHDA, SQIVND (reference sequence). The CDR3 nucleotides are TGTGCCAGTAGTATATCAGAATACAATGAGCAGTTCTTC. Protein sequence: CASSISEYNEQFF.

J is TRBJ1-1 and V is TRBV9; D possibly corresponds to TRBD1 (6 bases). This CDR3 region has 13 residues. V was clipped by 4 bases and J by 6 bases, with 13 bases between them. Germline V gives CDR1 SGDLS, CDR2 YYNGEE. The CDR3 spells CASSPKGGAEAFF. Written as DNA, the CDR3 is TGTGCCAGCAGCCCTAAAGGGGGGGCTGAAGCTTTCTTT.

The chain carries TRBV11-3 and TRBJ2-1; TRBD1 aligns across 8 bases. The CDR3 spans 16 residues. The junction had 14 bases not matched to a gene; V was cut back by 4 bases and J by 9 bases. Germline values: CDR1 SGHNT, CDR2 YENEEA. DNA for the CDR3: TGTGCCAGCAGCTCCAGAGGCACCACAGGGGGAGGTGAGCAGTTCTTC. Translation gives CASSSRGTTGGGEQFF.

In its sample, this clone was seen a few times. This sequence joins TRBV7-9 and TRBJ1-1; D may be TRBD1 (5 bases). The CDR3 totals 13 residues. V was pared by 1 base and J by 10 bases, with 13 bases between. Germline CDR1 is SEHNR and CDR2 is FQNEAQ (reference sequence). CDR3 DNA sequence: TGTGCCAGCAGCTTAGAAGGGAGGGGCGGAGCTTTCTTT. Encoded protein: CASSLEGRGGAFF.

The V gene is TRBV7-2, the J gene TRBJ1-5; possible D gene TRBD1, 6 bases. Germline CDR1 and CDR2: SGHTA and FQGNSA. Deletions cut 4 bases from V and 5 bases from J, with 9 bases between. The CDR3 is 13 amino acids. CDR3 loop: CASSSNRDQPQHF. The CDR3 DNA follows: TGTGCCAGCAGCTCAAACAGGGATCAGCCCCAGCATTTT.

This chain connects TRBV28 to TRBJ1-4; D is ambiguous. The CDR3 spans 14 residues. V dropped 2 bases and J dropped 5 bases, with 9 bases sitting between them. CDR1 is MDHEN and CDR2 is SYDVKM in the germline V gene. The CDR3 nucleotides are TGTGCCAGCAGTTTACCACAGCTAAATGAAAAACTGTTTTTT. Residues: CASSLPQLNEKLFF.

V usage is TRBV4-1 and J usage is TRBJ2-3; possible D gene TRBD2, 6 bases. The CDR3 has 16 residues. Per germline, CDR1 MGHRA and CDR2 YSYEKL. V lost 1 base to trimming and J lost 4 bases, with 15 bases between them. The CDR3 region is CASSQVMTRGADTQYF. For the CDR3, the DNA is TGCGCCAGCAGCCAAGTAATGACTAGAGGCGCAGATACGCAGTATTTT.

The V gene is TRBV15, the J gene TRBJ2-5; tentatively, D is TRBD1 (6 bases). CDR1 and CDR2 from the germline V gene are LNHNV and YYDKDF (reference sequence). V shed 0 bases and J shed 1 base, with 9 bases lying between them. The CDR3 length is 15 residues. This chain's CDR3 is CATSRDPGAQETQYF. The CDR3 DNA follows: TGTGCCACCAGCAGAGACCCAGGGGCCCAAGAGACCCAGTACTTC.

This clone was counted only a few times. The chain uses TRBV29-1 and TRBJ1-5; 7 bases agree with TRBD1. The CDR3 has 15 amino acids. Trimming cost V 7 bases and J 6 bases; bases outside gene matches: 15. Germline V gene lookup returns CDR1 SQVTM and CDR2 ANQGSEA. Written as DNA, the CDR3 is TGCAGCGCCTACCGACAGGGCGGAAATGGTCAGCCCCAGCATTTT. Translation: CSAYRQGGNGQPQHF. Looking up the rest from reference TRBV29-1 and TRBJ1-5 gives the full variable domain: SAVISQKPSRDICQRGTSLTIQCQVDSQVTMMFWYRQQPGQSLTLIATANQGSEATYESGFVIDKFPISRPNLTFSTLTVSNMSPEDSSIYLCSAYRQGGNGQPQHFGDGTRLSIL.

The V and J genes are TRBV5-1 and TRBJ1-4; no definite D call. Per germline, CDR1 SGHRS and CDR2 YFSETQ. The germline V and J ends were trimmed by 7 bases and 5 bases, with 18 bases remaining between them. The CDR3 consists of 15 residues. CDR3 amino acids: CASAGGPGPNEKLFF. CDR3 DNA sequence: TGCGCCAGCGCGGGAGGGCCTGGACCGAATGAAAAACTGTTTTTT.

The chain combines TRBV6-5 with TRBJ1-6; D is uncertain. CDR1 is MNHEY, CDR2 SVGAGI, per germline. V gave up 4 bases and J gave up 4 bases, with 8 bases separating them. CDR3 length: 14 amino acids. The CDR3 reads CASSLTNYNSPLHF. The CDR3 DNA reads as TGTGCCAGCAGTTTAACAAATTATAATTCACCCCTCCACTTT.

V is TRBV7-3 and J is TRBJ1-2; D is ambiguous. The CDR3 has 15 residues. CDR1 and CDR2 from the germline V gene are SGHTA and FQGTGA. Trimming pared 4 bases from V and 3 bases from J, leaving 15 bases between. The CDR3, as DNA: TGTGCCAGCAGCTCTAGCGCGGGTGCTGACTATGGCTACACCTTC. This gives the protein CASSSSAGADYGYTF.

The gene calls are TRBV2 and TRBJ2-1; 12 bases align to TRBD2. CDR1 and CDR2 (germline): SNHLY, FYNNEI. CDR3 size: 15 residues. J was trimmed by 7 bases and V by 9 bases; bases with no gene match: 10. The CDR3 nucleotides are TGTGCCAGTACCGAACGACTAGCGGGAGTGAATGAGCAGTTCTTC. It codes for CASTERLAGVNEQFF.

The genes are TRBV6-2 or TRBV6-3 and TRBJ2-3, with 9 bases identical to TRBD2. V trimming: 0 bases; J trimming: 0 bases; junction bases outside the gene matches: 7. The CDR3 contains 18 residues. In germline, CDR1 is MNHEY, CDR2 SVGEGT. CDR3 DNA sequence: TGTGCCAGCAGTTACTCAGTAGGACTAGCGCCTAGCACAGATACGCAGTATTTT. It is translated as CASSYSVGLAPSTDTQYF.

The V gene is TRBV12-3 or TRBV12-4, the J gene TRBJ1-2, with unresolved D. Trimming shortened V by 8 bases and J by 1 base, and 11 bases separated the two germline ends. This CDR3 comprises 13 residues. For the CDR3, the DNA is TGTGCCAGCGGCCACAGCTATAACTATGGCTACACCTTC. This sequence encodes CASGHSYNYGYTF.

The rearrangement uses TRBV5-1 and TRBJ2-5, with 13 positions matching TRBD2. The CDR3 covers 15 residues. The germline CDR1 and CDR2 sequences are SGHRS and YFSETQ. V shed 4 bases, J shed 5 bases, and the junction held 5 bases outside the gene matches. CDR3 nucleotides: TGCGCCAGCAGCCCCGGACTAGCGGGAGCCGAGACCCAGTACTTC. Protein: CASSPGLAGAETQYF.

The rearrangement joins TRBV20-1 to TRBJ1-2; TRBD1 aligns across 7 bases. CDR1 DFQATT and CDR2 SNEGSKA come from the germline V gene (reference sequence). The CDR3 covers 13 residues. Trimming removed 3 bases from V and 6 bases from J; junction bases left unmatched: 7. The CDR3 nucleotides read TGCAGTGCTAGTAGCAGGGGGAGAAATGGCTACACCTTC. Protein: CSASSRGRNGYTF.

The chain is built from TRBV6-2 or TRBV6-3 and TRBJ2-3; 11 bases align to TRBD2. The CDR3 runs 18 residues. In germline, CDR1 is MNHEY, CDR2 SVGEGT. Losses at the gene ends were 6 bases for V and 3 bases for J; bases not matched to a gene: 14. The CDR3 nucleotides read TGTGCCAGCAGCCAGGCGGTAGCGGGAGGGCCTTTGACAGATACGCAGTATTTT. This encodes CASSQAVAGGPLTDTQYF.

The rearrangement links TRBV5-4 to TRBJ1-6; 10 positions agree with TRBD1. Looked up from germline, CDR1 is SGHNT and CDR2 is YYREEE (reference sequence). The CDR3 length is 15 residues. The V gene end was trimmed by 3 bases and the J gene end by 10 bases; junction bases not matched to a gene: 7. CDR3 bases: TGTGCCAGCAGCTCCGGGACAGGGGATTGGTCACCCCTCCACTTT. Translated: CASSSGTGDWSPLHF.

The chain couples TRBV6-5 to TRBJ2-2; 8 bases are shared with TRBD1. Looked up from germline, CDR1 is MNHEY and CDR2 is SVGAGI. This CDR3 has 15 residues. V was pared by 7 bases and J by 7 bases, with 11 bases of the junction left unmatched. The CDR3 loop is CASMRQGASVGELFF. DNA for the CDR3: TGTGCCAGCATGCGGCAGGGGGCTTCCGTCGGGGAGCTGTTTTTT.

CDR3 bases: TGTGCCAGCAGCCAAGACGGTAGCGGGTACCAAGAGACCCAGTACTTC. Translated: CASSQDGSGYQETQYF. This chain uses TRBV4-2 with TRBJ2-5, with TRBD2 matching over 7 bases. V dropped 0 bases and J dropped 0; count of bases not matched to a gene: 4. The CDR3 runs to 16 residues. Per germline, CDR1 LGHNA and CDR2 YNFKEQ.

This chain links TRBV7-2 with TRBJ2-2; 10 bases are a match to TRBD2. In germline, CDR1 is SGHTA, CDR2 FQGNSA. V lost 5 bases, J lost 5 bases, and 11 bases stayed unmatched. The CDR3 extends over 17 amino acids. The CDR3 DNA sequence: TGTGCCAGCAGCGAGCTCCCTAGCGGGAGTTATACCGGGGAGCTGTTTTTT. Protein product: CASSELPSGSYTGELFF.

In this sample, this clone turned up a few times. In DNA form, the CDR3 reads TGTGCCAGCAGTGAAGAGGGACTAGTTGCGGAGACCCAGTACTTC. Protein: CASSEEGLVAETQYF. The rearrangement uses TRBV6-1 and TRBJ2-5; TRBD2 matches 8 bases. Looked up from germline, CDR1 is MNHNS and CDR2 is SASEGT. The CDR3 contains 15 residues. Trimming removed 1 base from V and 5 bases from J; junction bases left unmatched: 6.